What follows describes a single T cell receptor beta chain. The data stem from a study of T cell responses to AZD1222 COVID-19 vaccine. About the study: Second doses that came at about 4 or about 12 weeks were put together.

Looked up from germline, CDR1 is MNHEY and CDR2 is SVGAGI. V shed 2 bases and J shed 4 bases, with 11 bases lying between them. The CDR3 has 14 residues. Sequencing was performed with immunoSEQ multiplex PCR; in TCRdb, only in-frame clones are kept and a portion is missing. The sample lists some 99,000 clones, over 75% occurring once. The chain recombines TRBV6-5 with TRBJ2-5; D gene ambiguous. The TCR was taken from an adult in good health. The sample was peripheral blood, taken on day 0 of AZD1222 vaccination. The CDR3 is CASSYGVMGETQYF. Here the CDR3 DNA reads TGTGCCAGCAGTTACGGGGTGATGGGAGAGACCCAGTACTTC.